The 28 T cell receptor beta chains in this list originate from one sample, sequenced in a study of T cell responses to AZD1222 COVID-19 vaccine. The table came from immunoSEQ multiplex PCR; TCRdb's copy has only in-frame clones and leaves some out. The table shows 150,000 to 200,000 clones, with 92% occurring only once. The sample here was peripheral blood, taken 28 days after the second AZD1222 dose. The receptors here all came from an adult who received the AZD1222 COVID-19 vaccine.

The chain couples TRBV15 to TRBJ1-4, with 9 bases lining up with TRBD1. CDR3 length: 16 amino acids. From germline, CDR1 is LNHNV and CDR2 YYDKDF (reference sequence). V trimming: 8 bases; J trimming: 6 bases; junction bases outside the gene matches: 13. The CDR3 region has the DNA TGTGCCACCCGGGACAGGGCTAGAAAACTAGATGAAAAACTGTTTTTT. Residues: CATRDRARKLDEKLFF.

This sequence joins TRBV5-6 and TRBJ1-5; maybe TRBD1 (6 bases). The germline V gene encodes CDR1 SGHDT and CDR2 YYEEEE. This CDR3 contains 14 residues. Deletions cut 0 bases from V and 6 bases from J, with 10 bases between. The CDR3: CASSLGQGTQPQHF. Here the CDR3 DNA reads TGTGCCAGCAGCTTGGGGCAGGGGACTCAGCCCCAGCATTTT. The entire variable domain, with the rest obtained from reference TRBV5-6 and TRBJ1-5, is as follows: DAGVTQSPTHLIKTRGQQVTLRCSPKSGHDTVSWYQQALGQGPQFIFQYYEEEERQRGNFPDRFSGHQFPNYSSELNVNALLLGDSALYLCASSLGQGTQPQHFGDGTRLSIL.

DNA for the CDR3: TGTGCCAGTAAAGGGCCTCTCTATGGCTACACCTTC. Its protein is CASKGPLYGYTF. This chain uses TRBV19 with TRBJ1-2; the D is unclear. CDR3 size: 12 residues. V dropped 7 bases and J dropped 4 bases, with 10 bases sitting between them. The germline V gene encodes CDR1 LNHDA and CDR2 SQIVND (reference sequence).

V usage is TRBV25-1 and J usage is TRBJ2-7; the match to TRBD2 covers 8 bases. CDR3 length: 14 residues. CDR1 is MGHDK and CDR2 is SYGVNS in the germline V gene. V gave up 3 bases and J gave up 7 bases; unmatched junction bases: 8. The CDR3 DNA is TGTGCCAGCAGTGATTCAGCGGGGGTTGAGGAGCAGTACTTC. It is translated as CASSDSAGVEEQYF.

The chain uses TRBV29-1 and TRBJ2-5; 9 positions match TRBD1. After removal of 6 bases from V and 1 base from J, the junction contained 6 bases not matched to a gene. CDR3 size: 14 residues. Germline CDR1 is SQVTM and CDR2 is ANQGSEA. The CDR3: CSVRTGVPQETQYF. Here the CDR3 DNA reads TGCAGCGTCCGGACAGGGGTCCCCCAAGAGACCCAGTACTTC.

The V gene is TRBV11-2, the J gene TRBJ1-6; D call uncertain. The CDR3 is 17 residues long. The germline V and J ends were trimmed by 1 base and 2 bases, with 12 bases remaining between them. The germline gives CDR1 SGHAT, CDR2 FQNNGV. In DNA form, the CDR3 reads TGTGCCAGCAGCTTAGGGTTTCCGACAACCTATAATTCACCCCTCCACTTT. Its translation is CASSLGFPTTYNSPLHF.

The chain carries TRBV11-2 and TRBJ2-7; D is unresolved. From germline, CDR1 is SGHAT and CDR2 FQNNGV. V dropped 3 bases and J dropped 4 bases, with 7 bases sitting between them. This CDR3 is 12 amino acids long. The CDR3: CASSFGGYEQYF. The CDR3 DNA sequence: TGTGCCAGCAGCTTCGGCGGTTACGAGCAGTACTTC.

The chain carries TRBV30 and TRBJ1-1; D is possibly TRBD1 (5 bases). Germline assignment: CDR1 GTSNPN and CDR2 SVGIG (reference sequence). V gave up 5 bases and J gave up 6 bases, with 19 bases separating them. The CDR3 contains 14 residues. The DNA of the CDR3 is TGTGCCTGGGAACGGGACGGCGGGTTGGCTGAAGCTTTCTTT. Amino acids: CAWERDGGLAEAFF.

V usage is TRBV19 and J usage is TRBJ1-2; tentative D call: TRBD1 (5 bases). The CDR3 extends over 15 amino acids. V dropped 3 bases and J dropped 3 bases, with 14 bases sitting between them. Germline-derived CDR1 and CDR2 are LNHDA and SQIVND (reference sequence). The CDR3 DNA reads TGTGCCAGTAGTATCTTGCTGTGGGGCGACTATGGCTACACCTTC. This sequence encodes CASSILLWGDYGYTF.

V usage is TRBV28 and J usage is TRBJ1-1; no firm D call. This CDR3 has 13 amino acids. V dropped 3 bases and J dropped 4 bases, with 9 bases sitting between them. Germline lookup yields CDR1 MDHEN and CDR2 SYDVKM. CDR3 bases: TGTGCCAGCAGTTTTAGAGGGCCCACTGAAGCTTTCTTT. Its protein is CASSFRGPTEAFF.

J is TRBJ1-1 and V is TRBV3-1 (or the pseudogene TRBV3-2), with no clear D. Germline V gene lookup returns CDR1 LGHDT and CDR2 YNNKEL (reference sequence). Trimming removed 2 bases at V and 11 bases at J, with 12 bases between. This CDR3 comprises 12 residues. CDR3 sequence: CASSQRGTLAFF. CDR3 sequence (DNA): TGTGCCAGCAGCCAAAGAGGCACACTCGCTTTCTTT.

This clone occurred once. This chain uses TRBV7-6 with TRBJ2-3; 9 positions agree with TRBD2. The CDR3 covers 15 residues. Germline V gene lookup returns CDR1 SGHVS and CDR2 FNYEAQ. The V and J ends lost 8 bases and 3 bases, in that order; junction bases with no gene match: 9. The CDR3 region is CASGFSGGHTDTQYF. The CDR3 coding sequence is TGTGCCAGCGGATTTAGCGGGGGCCATACAGATACGCAGTATTTT.

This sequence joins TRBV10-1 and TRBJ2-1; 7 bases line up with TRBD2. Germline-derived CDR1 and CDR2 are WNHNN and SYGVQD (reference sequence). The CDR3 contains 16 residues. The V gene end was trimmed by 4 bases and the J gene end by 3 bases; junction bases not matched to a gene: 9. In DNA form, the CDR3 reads TGCGCCAGCAGTGGAACTAGCGTTGGTATCTACAATGAGCAGTTCTTC. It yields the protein CASSGTSVGIYNEQFF.

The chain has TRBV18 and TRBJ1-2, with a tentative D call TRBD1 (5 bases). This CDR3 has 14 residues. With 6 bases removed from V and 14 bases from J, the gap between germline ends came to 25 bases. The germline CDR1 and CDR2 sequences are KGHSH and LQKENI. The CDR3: CASSRGDSLTSGTF. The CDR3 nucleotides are TGTGCCAGCTCTCGAGGCGACAGTCTAACTTCGGGAACCTTC.

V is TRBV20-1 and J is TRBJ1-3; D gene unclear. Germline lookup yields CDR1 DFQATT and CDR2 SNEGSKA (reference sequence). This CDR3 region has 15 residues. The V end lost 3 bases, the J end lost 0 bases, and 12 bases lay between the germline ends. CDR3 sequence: CSASGFSGSGNTIYF. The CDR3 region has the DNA TGCAGTGCTAGTGGGTTTTCGGGCTCTGGAAACACCATATATTTT.

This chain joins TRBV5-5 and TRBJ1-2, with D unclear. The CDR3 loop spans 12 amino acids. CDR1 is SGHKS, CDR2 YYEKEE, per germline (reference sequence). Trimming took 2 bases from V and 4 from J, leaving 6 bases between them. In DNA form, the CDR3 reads TGTGCCAGCAGCTTTGACATCTATGGCTACACCTTC. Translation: CASSFDIYGYTF.

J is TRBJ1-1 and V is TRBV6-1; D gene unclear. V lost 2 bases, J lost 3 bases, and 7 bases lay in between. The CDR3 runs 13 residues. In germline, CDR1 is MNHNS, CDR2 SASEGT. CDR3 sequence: CASSERAHTEAFF. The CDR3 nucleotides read TGTGCCAGCAGTGAAAGGGCTCACACTGAAGCTTTCTTT.

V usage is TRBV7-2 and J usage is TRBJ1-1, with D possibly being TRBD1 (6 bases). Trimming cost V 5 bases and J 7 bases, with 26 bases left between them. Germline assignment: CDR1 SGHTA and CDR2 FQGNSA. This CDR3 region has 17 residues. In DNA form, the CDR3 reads TGTGCCAGCAGCCTCCGGGAGGGGCAGGGGCGGAATCTTGAAGCTTTCTTT. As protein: CASSLREGQGRNLEAFF.

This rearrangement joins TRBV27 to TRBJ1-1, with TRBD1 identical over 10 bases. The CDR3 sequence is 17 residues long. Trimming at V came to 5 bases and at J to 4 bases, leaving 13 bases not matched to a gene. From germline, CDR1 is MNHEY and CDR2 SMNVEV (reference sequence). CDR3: CASSPPGQGRRGTEAFF. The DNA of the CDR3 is TGTGCCAGCAGTCCACCGGGACAGGGGCGCCGGGGCACTGAAGCTTTCTTT.

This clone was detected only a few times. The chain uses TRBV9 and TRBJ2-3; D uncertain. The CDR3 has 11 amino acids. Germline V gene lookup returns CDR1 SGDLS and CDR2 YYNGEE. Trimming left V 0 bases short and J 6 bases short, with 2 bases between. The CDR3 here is CASSVGDTQYF. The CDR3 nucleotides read TGTGCCAGCAGCGTAGGGGATACGCAGTATTTT.

The DNA of the CDR3 is TGTGCCAGCAGCCTTTTCGGCGCGAACACTGAAGCTTTCTTT. Amino acid sequence: CASSLFGANTEAFF. The rearrangement joins TRBV5-5 to TRBJ1-1; D ambiguous. Germline assignment: CDR1 SGHKS and CDR2 YYEKEE (reference sequence). The CDR3 has 14 amino acids. The ends were cut back, 4 bases at V and 1 base at J, with 11 bases in the middle.

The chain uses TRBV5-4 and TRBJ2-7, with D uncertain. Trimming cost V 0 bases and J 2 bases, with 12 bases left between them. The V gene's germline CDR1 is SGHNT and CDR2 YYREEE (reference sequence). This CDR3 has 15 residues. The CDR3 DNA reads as TGTGCCAGCAGCTTGGACCAAGGAACGACCTACGAGCAGTACTTC. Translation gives CASSLDQGTTYEQYF.

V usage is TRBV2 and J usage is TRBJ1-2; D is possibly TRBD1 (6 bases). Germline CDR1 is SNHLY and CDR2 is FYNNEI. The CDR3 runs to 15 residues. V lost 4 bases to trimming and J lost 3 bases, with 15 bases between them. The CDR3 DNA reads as TGTGCCAGCAGTGTGGGGGCGCTACGTGACTATGGCTACACCTTC. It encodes CASSVGALRDYGYTF.

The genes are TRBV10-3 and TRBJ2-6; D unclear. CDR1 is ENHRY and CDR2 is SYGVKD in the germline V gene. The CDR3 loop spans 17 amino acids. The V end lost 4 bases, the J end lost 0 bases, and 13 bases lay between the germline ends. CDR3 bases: TGTGCCATCAGTGGGAATTATAGGACCTCTGGGGCCAACGTCCTGACTTTC. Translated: CAISGNYRTSGANVLTF.

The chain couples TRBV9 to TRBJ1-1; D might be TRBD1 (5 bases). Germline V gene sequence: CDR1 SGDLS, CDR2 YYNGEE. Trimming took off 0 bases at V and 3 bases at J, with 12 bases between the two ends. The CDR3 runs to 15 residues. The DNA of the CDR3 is TGTGCCAGCAGCGTAGAGGGGATATGGGACACTGAAGCTTTCTTT. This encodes CASSVEGIWDTEAFF. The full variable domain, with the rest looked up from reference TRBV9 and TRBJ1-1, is DSGVTQTPKHLITATGQRVTLRCSPRSGDLSVYWYQQSLDQGLQFLIQYYNGEERAKGNILERFSAQQFPDLHSELNLSSLELGDSALYFCASSVEGIWDTEAFFGQGTRLTVV.

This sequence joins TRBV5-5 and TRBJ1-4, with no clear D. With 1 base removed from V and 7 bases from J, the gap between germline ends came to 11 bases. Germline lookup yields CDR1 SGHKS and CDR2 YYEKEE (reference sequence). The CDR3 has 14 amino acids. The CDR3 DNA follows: TGTGCCAGCAGCTTGCCGGGATTGGGTGAAAAACTGTTTTTT. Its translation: CASSLPGLGEKLFF.

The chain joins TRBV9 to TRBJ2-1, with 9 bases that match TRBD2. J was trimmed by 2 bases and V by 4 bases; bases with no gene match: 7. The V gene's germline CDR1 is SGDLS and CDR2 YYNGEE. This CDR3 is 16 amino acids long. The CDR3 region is CASSPQSGGTYNEQFF. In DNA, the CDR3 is TGTGCCAGCAGCCCACAAAGCGGGGGGACCTACAATGAGCAGTTCTTC.

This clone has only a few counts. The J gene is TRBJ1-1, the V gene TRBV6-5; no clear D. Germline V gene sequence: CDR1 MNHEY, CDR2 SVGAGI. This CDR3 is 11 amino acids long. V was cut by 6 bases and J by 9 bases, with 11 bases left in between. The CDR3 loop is CASSTRLKAFF. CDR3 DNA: TGTGCCAGCAGCACCCGGCTGAAAGCTTTCTTT.